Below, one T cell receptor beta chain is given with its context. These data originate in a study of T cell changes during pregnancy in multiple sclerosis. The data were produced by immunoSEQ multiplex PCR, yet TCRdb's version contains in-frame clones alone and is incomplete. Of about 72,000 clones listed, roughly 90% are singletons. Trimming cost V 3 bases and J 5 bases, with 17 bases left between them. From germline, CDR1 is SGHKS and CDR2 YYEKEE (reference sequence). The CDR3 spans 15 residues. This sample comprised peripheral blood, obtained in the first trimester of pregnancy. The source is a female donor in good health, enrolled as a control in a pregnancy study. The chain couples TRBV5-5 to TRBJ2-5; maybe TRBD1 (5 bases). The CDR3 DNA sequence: TGTGCCAGCAGCTGGCGCGTGGGGCTTGGGGAGACCCAGTACTTC. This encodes CASSWRVGLGETQYF.